One TCR beta chain is described in this entry. What it binds is not known. One end of the junction fails to match germline, which may point to a read error. The CDR3 contains 15 residues. Germline CDR1 reads MNHEY; CDR2 reads SVGAGI. The data originate from a study of blood T cells in healthy people across ages. Study observations and caveats: Across the age range, TCR beta diversity per million T cells fell in a roughly linear way.

Sample-barcoded 5' priming and a J-beta primer mix drove a second PCR of about 6 to 12 cycles. Each CDR3 protein is one row after TCRdb ran MiXCR on the 5' RACE reads. The sample lists some 1.4 million distinct CDR3 sequences; 42% were seen once. The TCR comes from a woman younger than 35 in good health. Specimen: blood. The chain has TRBV6-5 and TRBJ1-1; 10 bases line up with TRBD1. For the CDR3, the DNA is TGTGCCTGCAGTAGACAGGGGGCTATGAACACTGAAGCTTTCTTT. Translating gives CACSRQGAMNTEAFF.